This T cell receptor (beta chain) derives from a study of blood T cells in healthy people across ages. Study results and caveats: Naive T cell percentage and TCR beta diversity correlated strongly.

Isolated per sample were at least 7 million PBMCs. Primers used in a second PCR of roughly 6 to 11 cycles were a sample-barcoded 5' primer and a J-beta primer mix. MiXCR, run by TCRdb on the 5' RACE reads, gives a single entry per CDR3 protein. The repertoire includes approximately 810,000 distinct CDR3 sequences, about 28% of them detected once, and 15% to 20% sits in the top ten. Note on this clonotype: What it recognizes is unknown.

Sequencing was carried out using blood. The sequence was obtained from an elderly woman in good health.

Here the CDR3 reads CSARVGLRTDRTYGYTF. As DNA, the CDR3 is TGCAGTGCTAGAGTGGGGCTCAGGACAGATCGTACCTATGGCTACACCTTC. The chain joins TRBV20-1 to TRBJ1-2, with D tentatively TRBD1 (6 bases). Per germline, CDR1 DFQATT and CDR2 SNEGSKA (reference sequence). This CDR3 region has 17 residues. The germline V and J ends were trimmed by 1 base and 4 bases, with 22 bases remaining between them.